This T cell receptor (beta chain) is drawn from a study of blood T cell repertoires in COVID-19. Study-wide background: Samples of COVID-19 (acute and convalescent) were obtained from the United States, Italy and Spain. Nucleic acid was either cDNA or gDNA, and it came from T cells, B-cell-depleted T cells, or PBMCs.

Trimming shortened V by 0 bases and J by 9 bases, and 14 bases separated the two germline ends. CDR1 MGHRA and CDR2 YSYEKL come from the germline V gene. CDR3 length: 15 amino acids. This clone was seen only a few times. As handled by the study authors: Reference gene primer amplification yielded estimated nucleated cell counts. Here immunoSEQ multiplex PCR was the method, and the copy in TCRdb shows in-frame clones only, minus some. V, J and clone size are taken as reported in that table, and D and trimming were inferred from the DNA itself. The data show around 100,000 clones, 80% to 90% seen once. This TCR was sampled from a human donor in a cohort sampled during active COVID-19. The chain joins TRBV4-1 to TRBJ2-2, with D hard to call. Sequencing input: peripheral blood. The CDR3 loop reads CASSQDRVETRELFF. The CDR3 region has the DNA TGCGCCAGCAGCCAAGATCGGGTTGAAACCCGGGAGCTGTTTTTT.